This record covers a single TCR beta chain. With 3 bases removed from V and 3 bases from J, the gap between germline ends came to 8 bases. The CDR3 runs to 13 residues. CDR1 is SGHAT, CDR2 FQNNGV, per germline. Profiling relied on immunoSEQ multiplex PCR, and the TCRdb table lists in-frame clones only, not all of them. The sample comprises about 150,000 clones, roughly 92% of which are singletons, and under 2.5% rests with the top ten. The data stem from a study of control samples from healthy donors and cancer patients. The sequenced sample consisted of blood. V and J are TRBV11-2 and TRBJ2-5, with D unclear. The TCR originated in a man between 50 and 59 years old in good health. CDR3 in amino acids: CASSLGSKETQYF. The CDR3 bases are TGTGCCAGCAGCTTGGGCAGTAAAGAGACCCAGTACTTC.